This TCR beta chain came from a study of CD8 T cells in ankylosing spondylitis. This clonotype occurred a few times. The antigen remains undetermined. General study points: Significant enrichment of disease-linked clones was reported in matched ankylosing spondylitis synovial fluid. Made up of eight or nine highly homologous variants, a TCR beta motif appeared characteristic of ankylosing spondylitis blood. A subset of motif variants has previously been described in the synovial fluid and blood of reactive arthritis.

The junction had 13 bases not matched to a gene; V was cut back by 5 bases and J by 4 bases. The CDR3 has 16 residues. In germline, CDR1 is KGHSH, CDR2 LQKENI. Quantitative barcoded 5'-RACE was used to prepare TCR beta libraries. TCRdb independently ran MiXCR on the 5' RACE reads; one entry per CDR3 protein. This sample carries some 100,000 distinct CDR3 sequences, about 8.3% of them seen once, and the ten largest clones take about a third. Sequencing input: blood, either unsorted or a sorted T cell fraction (not recorded which). V usage is TRBV18 and J usage is TRBJ1-2; TRBD1 aligns across 7 bases. This receptor was obtained from a male donor with ankylosing spondylitis. This CDR3 reads CASSTPDRVRGYGYTF. CDR3 bases: TGTGCCAGCTCAACCCCCGACAGGGTCCGGGGCTATGGCTACACCTTC.